These 17 T cell receptor beta chains were sequenced from one sample in a study of T-cell reconstitution after alpha-beta-depleted transplantation in children. Unique molecular identifiers featured in how the TCRbeta library was prepared. TCRdb re-analysed the PCR reads in MiXCR, keeping a single row per CDR3 protein. This table holds about 420,000 distinct CDR3 sequences, 15% to 20% found once. The specimen comprised PBMCs, mostly from graft donor cells, sampled 360 days after TCRalphabeta/CD19-depleted stem cell transplant. These receptors were taken from a boy under three years old who had a stem cell transplant for Wiskott-Aldrich syndrome, so the T cells may come from the graft donor.

This clonotype was counted only a few times. The rearrangement uses TRBV15 and TRBJ2-1, with a possible D match to TRBD1 (6 bases). V gave up 6 bases and J gave up 4 bases, with 16 bases separating them. CDR1 is LNHNV, CDR2 YYDKDF, per germline (reference sequence). This CDR3 has 15 residues. The CDR3 DNA follows: TGTGCCACCAGACCGATCGGGACAAGATACAATGAGCAGTTCTTC. Its protein product is CATRPIGTRYNEQFF.

This clonotype has more than one count but fewer than ten. V usage is TRBV7-2 and J usage is TRBJ2-7; D remains ambiguous. The V gene's germline CDR1 is SGHTA and CDR2 FQGNSA. CDR3 length: 12 residues. V was trimmed by 5 bases and J by 4 bases, leaving 9 bases between them. This CDR3 is CASSVSQYEQYF. The CDR3 DNA is TGTGCCAGCAGCGTATCGCAATACGAGCAGTACTTC.

The V and J genes are TRBV11-2 and TRBJ2-2, with 9 nucleotides matching TRBD2. Trimming at V came to 5 bases and at J to 2 bases, leaving 21 bases not matched to a gene. The germline CDR1 and CDR2 sequences are SGHAT and FQNNGV. The CDR3 covers 21 residues. CDR3 sequence (DNA): TGTGCCAGCAGCCCCGAGTTAATAGGTAGCGGGAGAAGGAGAAACACCGGGGAGCTGTTTTTT. Translated: CASSPELIGSGRRRNTGELFF.

The V call is TRBV28, the J call TRBJ2-1; TRBD2 agrees at 10 bases. In germline, CDR1 is MDHEN, CDR2 SYDVKM. Germline trimming cut 4 bases from V and 6 bases from J; bases unmatched to any gene: 6. CDR3 length: 15 residues. CDR3 loop: CASSSPSGSGNEQFF. Written as DNA, the CDR3 is TGTGCCAGCAGTTCTCCTAGCGGGAGTGGCAATGAGCAGTTCTTC.

The chain links TRBV3-1 to TRBJ2-1; the D is unclear. The V end was cut by 1 base, the J end by 9 bases, with 7 bases between. Per germline, CDR1 LGHDT and CDR2 YNNKEL (reference sequence). The CDR3 loop spans 12 amino acids. The CDR3 nucleotides read TGTGCCAGCAGCCAAGGTAGATCTGAGCAGTTCTTC. Encoded protein: CASSQGRSEQFF.

This rearrangement joins TRBV6-1 to TRBJ2-2; 11 bases are a match to TRBD2. The germline V gene has CDR1 MNHNS and CDR2 SASEGT. V trimming: 7 bases; J trimming: 4 bases; junction bases outside the gene matches: 11. The CDR3 sequence is 17 residues long. The CDR3 DNA is TGTGCCAGCACCACCCTACTAGCGGGAGAAGGCACCGGGGAGCTGTTTTTT. It is translated as CASTTLLAGEGTGELFF.

The table lists this clonotype with a few counts. This chain connects TRBV29-1 to TRBJ2-5; weak D call: TRBD1 (6 bases). The V end was cut by 6 bases, the J end by 7 bases, with 12 bases between. This CDR3 is 11 amino acids long. The germline CDR1 and CDR2 sequences are SQVTM and ANQGSEA. This CDR3 reads CSVTGYGTQYF. The CDR3 DNA reads as TGCAGCGTGACAGGCTACGGGACCCAGTACTTC.

This clonotype was counted a few times. The genes are TRBV20-1 and TRBJ1-2; no clear D. Germline CDR1 DFQATT, CDR2 SNEGSKA (reference sequence). The CDR3 loop spans 14 amino acids. Trimming left V 2 bases short and J 0 bases short, with 10 bases between. Here the CDR3 reads CSARYLGANYGYTF. CDR3 sequence (DNA): TGCAGTGCTAGATATCTTGGGGCTAACTATGGCTACACCTTC.

This clonotype was found a few times. The chain employs TRBV15 and TRBJ1-2; D ambiguous. The CDR3 consists of 15 residues. Trimming removed 0 bases from V and 6 bases from J, with 14 bases in between. Germline V gives CDR1 LNHNV, CDR2 YYDKDF (reference sequence). In nucleotides, the CDR3 is TGTGCCACCAGCAGAGATTCGAAAGGGAGGCATGGCTACACCTTC. As protein: CATSRDSKGRHGYTF. Drawing the rest from reference TRBV15 and TRBJ1-2, the complete variable domain is DAMVIQNPRYQVTQFGKPVTLSCSQTLNHNVMYWYQQKSSQAPKLLFHYYDKDFNNEADTPDNFQSRRPNTSFCFLDIRSPGLGDTAMYLCATSRDSKGRHGYTFGSGTRLTVV.

CDR3 in DNA: TGTGCCAGCAGTTACGTTGCCAGGGAAGGACTGGATGAGCAGTTCTTC. Its translation: CASSYVAREGLDEQFF. The chain uses TRBV6-5 and TRBJ2-1; D is perhaps TRBD1 or TRBD2 (5 bases each). V was trimmed by 2 bases and J by 8 bases, leaving 19 bases between them. Germline V gives CDR1 MNHEY, CDR2 SVGAGI. This CDR3 is 16 amino acids long.

This rearrangement joins TRBV18 to TRBJ2-3; maybe TRBD1 (6 bases). V lost 2 bases and J 1 base, leaving 16 bases between the germline ends. The CDR3 length is 17 residues. The germline V gene encodes CDR1 KGHSH and CDR2 LQKENI. CDR3 protein: CASSPIRRGSGTDTQYF. DNA of the CDR3: TGTGCCAGCTCACCAATACGTAGGGGGAGCGGCACAGATACGCAGTATTTT.

This clonotype has only a few counts. CDR3 nucleotide sequence: TGTGCCAGCAGCGTAACTAGCGGGAGCCAGACCCAGTACTTC. It specifies CASSVTSGSQTQYF. This rearrangement joins TRBV9 to TRBJ2-5; TRBD2 aligns across 11 bases. V lost 1 base to trimming and J lost 6 bases; unmatched junction nucleotides: 2. CDR3 length equals 14 residues. Germline-derived CDR1 and CDR2 are SGDLS and YYNGEE.

This chain uses TRBV6-2 or TRBV6-3 with TRBJ2-1; 9 bases fit TRBD2. This CDR3 has 18 residues. Germline lookup yields CDR1 MNHEY and CDR2 SVGEGT. V gave up 6 bases and J gave up 5 bases; unmatched junction bases: 17. The CDR3 region has the DNA TGTGCCAGCAGCGACGCAGCGGGCGGGAGGGCCGTCCACAATGAGCAGTTCTTC. Amino acids: CASSDAAGGRAVHNEQFF.

This clonotype was seen more than once but under ten times. The chain employs TRBV7-9 and TRBJ2-1, with D perhaps matching TRBD2 (5 bases). Trimming pared 6 bases from V and 0 bases from J, leaving 18 bases between. The CDR3 is 17 residues long. Germline assignment: CDR1 SEHNR and CDR2 FQNEAQ (reference sequence). As DNA, the CDR3 is TGTGCCAGCAGTGGAAGACTCTCAGAGGGCTCCTACAATGAGCAGTTCTTC. Translating gives CASSGRLSEGSYNEQFF.

This clonotype was seen a handful of times. CDR3 loop: CASTTGPPGYGYTF. The CDR3 nucleotides are TGTGCCAGCACCACCGGGCCTCCTGGCTATGGCTACACCTTC. The rearrangement links TRBV6-1 to TRBJ1-2; D gene unclear. The CDR3 spans 14 residues. Trimming shortened V by 7 bases and J by 4 bases, and 16 bases separated the two germline ends. From germline, CDR1 is MNHNS and CDR2 SASEGT.

The chain is built from TRBV10-2 and TRBJ2-7; 9 bases match TRBD1. The CDR3 totals 16 residues. Germline values: CDR1 WSHSY, CDR2 SAAADI. The ends lost 0 bases at V and 5 bases at J; junction bases unmatched: 8. CDR3 DNA: TGCGCCAGCAGTGAGTCGGGGGACAGGGATACCGACGAGCAGTACTTC. Translating gives CASSESGDRDTDEQYF.

This clonotype was found a few times. CDR3 region: CASSPEGAGYTF. In DNA, the CDR3 is TGTGCCAGCAGCCCCGAGGGTGCGGGTTACACCTTC. The V and J genes are TRBV7-6 and TRBJ1-2; unclear D gene. In germline, CDR1 is SGHVS, CDR2 FNYEAQ. CDR3 length: 12 amino acids. The V gene lost 5 bases and the J gene lost 11 bases, with 15 bases spanning the gap. The complete variable domain, with remaining parts taken from reference TRBV7-6 and TRBJ1-2, reads GAGVSQSPRYKVTKRGQDVALRCDPISGHVSLYWYRQALGQGPEFLTYFNYEAQQDKSGLPNDRFSAERPEGSISTLTIQRTEQRDSAMYRCASSPEGAGYTFGSGTRLTVV.